This TCR beta chain was identified in a study of somatic mutations in cytotoxic T cells in rheumatoid arthritis. The study, taken as a whole, reports: For rheumatoid arthritis patients, the slight TRBV07 underrepresentation lacked multiple-comparison adjustment.

Profiling relied on immunoSEQ multiplex PCR, and the TCRdb table lists in-frame clones only, not all of them. This repertoire shows several thousand clones, 75% to 80% found once; its top ten account for 4.9%. With regard to this clone: The antigen is unknown.

V was clipped by 6 bases and J by 2 bases, with 13 bases between them. This CDR3 has 14 amino acids. CDR1 and CDR2 (germline): SNHLY, FYNNEI. This TCR came from an adult with rheumatoid arthritis. The sequenced material came from CD8+ T cells sorted from blood. The chain joins TRBV2 to TRBJ2-5; D may be TRBD2 (7 bases). Here the CDR3 reads CASSGGRGQETQYF. CDR3 bases: TGTGCCAGCAGCGGGGGGCGTGGACAAGAGACCCAGTACTTC.